This TCR beta chain was identified in a study of blood T cell repertoires in COVID-19. Study at large: Sites across the United States, Italy and Spain contributed samples from acute and convalescent COVID-19. The analysed material was cDNA or gDNA that came from T cells, B-cell-depleted T cells, or PBMCs.

Those who participated ranged in age from about 18 to 89 years and resided in approximately 26 US areas. Participants' own reports of clinical history determined their cohort assignment. The ends lost 3 bases at V and 7 bases at J; junction bases unmatched: 9. Germline lookup yields CDR1 KGHSH and CDR2 LQKENI. This CDR3 spans 14 amino acids. Sequencing used immunoSEQ multiplex PCR; TCRdb keeps in-frame clones, though not all of them. The table has roughly 76,000 clones, about 89% seen once. Material: PBMCs or T cells enriched from blood (not recorded which). The clonotype was recovered from a woman between 45 and 65 years old with acute COVID-19. V is TRBV18 and J is TRBJ2-7; the match to TRBD2 covers 7 bases. The CDR3 DNA reads TGTGCCAGCTCACCGGGGCCCGGGGGGAATGAGCAGTACTTC. This encodes CASSPGPGGNEQYF.